This T cell receptor beta chain is from a study of Graves' ophthalmopathy and Graves' hyperthyroidism. Study as a whole: Peripheral blood was collected at initial diagnosis, before any treatment. Points from the study as a whole: Prediction of ophthalmopathy progression reached roughly 70% sensitivity and roughly 72% specificity.

The authors amplified TCR beta CDR3 regions from RNA transcripts. Investigators did first-round RT-PCR with HTBI primers, then second-round multiplex PCR. In TCRdb, the multiplex PCR reads were re-called with MiXCR into one record per CDR3 protein. The data contain 660,000 or so distinct CDR3 sequences, just over 40% of them singletons. The V gene's germline CDR1 is MGHDK and CDR2 SYGVNS. The CDR3 has 15 amino acids. V shed 4 bases and J shed 6 bases, with 15 bases lying between them. Ophthalmopathy was moderately-to-severely active, CAS at least 3, NOSPECS at least 4, lasting under 3 months. A diagnosis was made from clinical symptoms together with serum thyroxine, TRAb, thyroid ultrasound and orbital computed tomography. This clonotype was found many times. Its specificity is not known.

This chain joins TRBV25-1 and TRBJ2-2; tentatively, D is TRBD1 or TRBD2 (6 bases each). The sample comprised peripheral blood. The origin of this receptor is an adult man with Graves' ophthalmopathy. CDR3 residues: CASSVVGGGPGELFF. The DNA for the CDR3 is TGTGCCAGCAGTGTAGTAGGAGGGGGACCCGGGGAGCTGTTTTTT.